This TCR beta chain appears in the sequencing data of a study of beta chain features in type 1 diabetes. Findings of the study overall: Shortening that was moderate but significant affected the TCRB CDR3s of Type 1 diabetes patients in all four CD4+ subsets. A pattern of fewer insertions and more deletions at VDJ junctions was seen in type 1 diabetes patients. It was among patients, rather than healthy donors, that naive, central memory and Treg TCRB repertoires appeared more similar.

Since all of the isolated RNA was reverse transcribed, expressed TCRB transcripts were what got sequenced. Measured with immunoSEQ multiplex PCR; TCRdb has only the in-frame clones, and not every one. The sample comprises some 410,000 clones, around 10% of which are singletons, and 0.045% to 0.05% rests with the top ten. The CDR3 runs to 15 residues. CDR1 is MNHNS, CDR2 SASEGT, per germline. The V segment lost 4 bases and the J segment 1 base; nucleotides outside the gene matches: 3. CD45RO/CCR7/CD25/CD127/CD95/CD27 staining was used to isolate CD4+ naive, central memory, regulatory and stem cell-like memory cells by sorting. This clone turned up a few times. Its antigen is as yet unknown.

Sequencing input: naive CD4+ T cells from blood. This receptor was identified in a woman younger than 35 in good health. This chain connects TRBV6-1 to TRBJ2-7, with 11 bases aligning to TRBD2. The CDR3 region is CASSGGLAASYEQYF. CDR3 sequence (DNA): TGTGCCAGCAGTGGGGGACTAGCGGCATCCTACGAGCAGTACTTC.